The present T cell receptor beta chain was sequenced within a study of T cell repertoires in cytomegalovirus infection. Study at large: Shared public TCR beta signatures pointed to both CMV infection and a matching HLA type.

TCRdb passed the reads through MiXCR, listing each CDR3 protein once. The data hold 160,000 or so distinct CDR3 sequences, with 17% observed a single time. Study-wide points: Within the response measured ex vivo, HLA-C-restricted CMV-specific TCR beta clonotypes were dominant.

This clonotype was observed a handful of times. Its antigen is undetermined. The TCR originated in a human donor in good health (CMV status not recorded). Some clones in this sample may be carry-over from other donors' samples. Sequences were obtained from CD8+ T cells from PBMCs.

The CDR3 loop is CASSPPSDEQFF. The CDR3 coding sequence is TGTGCCAGCAGCCCCCCAAGTGATGAGCAGTTCTTC. V and J are TRBV7-6 and TRBJ2-1; D call uncertain. V was pared by 5 bases and J by 8 bases, with 10 bases between. The CDR3 extends over 12 amino acids. CDR1 and CDR2 (germline): SGHVS, FNYEAQ.